Listed here are 32 T cell receptor beta chains from one sample, sequenced in a study of blood T cells in healthy people across ages. A sample-barcoded 5' primer and a J-beta primer mix were used in a second PCR of roughly 6 to 11 cycles. TCRdb re-called the 5' RACE reads through MiXCR, storing one row per CDR3 protein. Here the sample spans 1,300,000 or so distinct CDR3 sequences, approximately 63% being singletons. The specimen was blood. Receptors originate from a man younger than 35 in good health.

J is TRBJ2-3 and V is TRBV12-3 or TRBV12-4; possible D gene TRBD1, 5 bases. The CDR3 extends over 16 amino acids. Trimming took 6 bases from V and 2 from J, leaving 18 bases between them. The CDR3: CASSTGPKYSTDTQYF. The CDR3 DNA follows: TGTGCCAGCAGCACAGGACCTAAATACTCCACAGATACGCAGTATTTT.

The chain couples TRBV4-3 to TRBJ2-3, with D uncertain. The V and J ends lost 2 bases and 4 bases respectively, with 7 bases between them. The germline V gene has CDR1 LGHNA and CDR2 YSLEER. CDR3 length: 13 amino acids. The CDR3: CASSQTTPDTQYF. For the CDR3, the DNA is TGCGCCAGCAGCCAAACGACCCCAGATACGCAGTATTTT.

V gene TRBV30 combines with J gene TRBJ1-2; 10 nucleotides match TRBD1. V lost 5 bases to trimming and J lost 3 bases; unmatched junction nucleotides: 3. CDR1 and CDR2 (germline): GTSNPN, SVGIG (reference sequence). The CDR3 extends over 13 amino acids. The CDR3: CAWETGGHYGYTF. The CDR3 DNA is TGTGCCTGGGAGACAGGGGGCCACTATGGCTACACCTTC.

In its sample, this clonotype was seen a few times. The chain employs TRBV20-1 and TRBJ2-4, with 9 bases lining up with TRBD2. Gene TRBJ2-7 matches the end of the DNA better, so the J call may be wrong. The germline gives CDR1 DFQATT, CDR2 SNEGSKA (reference sequence). This CDR3 is built from 14 residues. The CDR3 sequence: CSARPGLATYEQYF. In nucleotides, the CDR3 is TGCAGTGCGCGGCCGGGACTAGCAACTTACGAGCAGTACTTC.

The rearrangement joins TRBV6-6 to TRBJ2-4; possible D gene TRBD2, 5 bases. The CDR3 is 15 residues long. V was pared by 1 base and J by 5 bases, with 12 bases between. In germline, CDR1 is MNHNY, CDR2 SVGAGI (reference sequence). The CDR3 protein is CASSYLADSENIQYF. CDR3 nucleotides: TGTGCCAGCAGTTACTTGGCGGACTCGGAAAACATTCAGTACTTC.

This chain uses TRBV5-1 with TRBJ2-1, with TRBD2 as a possible D gene (6 bases). V was cut by 4 bases and J by 3 bases, with 14 bases left in between. There are 15 residues in the CDR3. Germline CDR1 is SGHRS and CDR2 is YFSETQ. The CDR3 spells CASSTEGLVYNEQFF. The DNA for the CDR3 is TGCGCCAGCAGCACCGAGGGACTGGTCTACAATGAGCAGTTCTTC.

The genes are TRBV6-1 and TRBJ2-1; 8 bases are shared with TRBD1. In germline, CDR1 is MNHNS, CDR2 SASEGT. The CDR3 length is 17 residues. Trimming at V came to 5 bases and at J to 1 base, leaving 10 bases not matched to a gene. CDR3 amino acids: CASSLVRTGRSYNEQFF. The CDR3 DNA reads as TGTGCCAGCAGTCTCGTCCGGACAGGGAGGTCCTACAATGAGCAGTTCTTC.

This clonotype has only a few counts. The V call is TRBV7-2, the J call TRBJ2-7; 10 nucleotides align to TRBD2. CDR1 is SGHTA, CDR2 FQGNSA, per germline. V gave up 5 bases and J gave up 0 bases; unmatched junction bases: 4. The CDR3 spans 15 residues. In DNA, the CDR3 is TGTGCCAGCAGCATACTAGCGGGGAGCTCCTACGAGCAGTACTTC. It translates to CASSILAGSSYEQYF.

This clonotype is a singleton in its sample. The chain employs TRBV7-6 and TRBJ2-7; the D is unclear. V was pared by 3 bases and J by 3 bases, with 15 bases between. Germline CDR1 and CDR2: SGHVS and FNYEAQ. The CDR3 runs 15 residues. CDR3 nucleotide sequence: TGTGCCAGCAGCTTTCCCCCGGACGGTAACTACGAGCAGTACTTC. Protein: CASSFPPDGNYEQYF.

The chain combines TRBV6-1 with TRBJ2-7; TRBD2 agrees at 9 bases. Per germline, CDR1 MNHNS and CDR2 SASEGT. Trimming removed 6 bases from V and 5 bases from J; junction bases left unmatched: 5. The CDR3 sequence is 13 residues long. CDR3 nucleotide sequence: TGTGCCAGCAGGGGACTAGCAGTCCACGAGCAGTACTTC. This sequence encodes CASRGLAVHEQYF.

The V and J genes are TRBV28 and TRBJ2-4; D perhaps matches TRBD1 (5 bases). The CDR3 consists of 11 residues. Trimming stripped 3 bases from V and 13 bases from J, with 10 bases between. CDR1 and CDR2 (germline): MDHEN, SYDVKM. CDR3 sequence (DNA): TGTGCCAGCAGTTTCAGGGATAAGCAGTACTTC. The encoded protein is CASSFRDKQYF.

A few counts support this clonotype. The chain is built from TRBV6-1 and TRBJ2-3; D is undetermined. This CDR3 region has 12 residues. The V end was cut by 3 bases, the J end by 14 bases, with 15 bases between. Per germline, CDR1 MNHNS and CDR2 SASEGT. CDR3 region: CASSDQLDRGYF. The CDR3 DNA reads TGTGCCAGCAGTGATCAGCTAGACCGCGGGTATTTT.

The chain links TRBV11-2 to TRBJ1-2, with D unresolved. CDR1 and CDR2 from the germline V gene are SGHAT and FQNNGV. Trimming shortened V by 5 bases and J by 8 bases, and 15 bases separated the two germline ends. CDR3 length equals 13 residues. The CDR3 reads CASSPSGQWGYTF. DNA of the CDR3: TGTGCCAGCAGCCCTAGCGGGCAATGGGGCTACACCTTC.

The J gene is TRBJ2-7, the V gene TRBV4-3, with D unresolved. The CDR3 spans 15 residues. Germline V gene data show CDR1 as LGHNA and CDR2 as YSLEER. With 2 bases removed from V and 1 base from J, the gap between germline ends came to 12 bases. This CDR3 reads CASSQTSIGSYEQYF. CDR3 in DNA: TGCGCCAGCAGCCAAACATCGATCGGGTCCTACGAGCAGTACTTC.

The chain couples TRBV5-5 to TRBJ1-2; TRBD1 might be the D (6 bases). V shed 0 bases and J shed 4 bases, with 13 bases lying between them. This CDR3 spans 15 amino acids. CDR1 and CDR2 (germline): SGHKS, YYEKEE (reference sequence). The DNA for the CDR3 is TGTGCCAGCAGCTTGGTCCGGACAGCCAGCTATGGCTACACCTTC. Protein: CASSLVRTASYGYTF.

The chain uses TRBV29-1 and TRBJ1-5; D gene uncertain. Germline CDR1 SQVTM, CDR2 ANQGSEA. Trimming shortened V by 4 bases and J by 7 bases, and 14 bases separated the two germline ends. This CDR3 comprises 13 residues. CDR3 sequence reads: CSVGGTPEQPQHF. For the CDR3, the DNA is TGCAGCGTTGGAGGTACCCCTGAACAGCCCCAGCATTTT. Based on the CDR3 plus reference TRBV29-1 and TRBJ1-5, the full variable domain is SAVISQKPSRDICQRGTSLTIQCQVDSQVTMMFWYRQQPGQSLTLIATANQGSEATYESGFVIDKFPISRPNLTFSTLTVSNMSPEDSSIYLCSVGGTPEQPQHFGDGTRLSIL.

This clonotype was seen once. The chain employs TRBV6-1 and TRBJ2-1; 10 bases are shared with TRBD1. V was clipped by 6 bases and J by 4 bases; unmatched bases: 12. Germline CDR1 and CDR2: MNHNS and SASEGT. The length of the CDR3 is 17 residues. The chain's CDR3 is CASSSPTGQGNYNEQFF. CDR3 nucleotides: TGTGCCAGCAGCTCTCCGACGGGACAGGGGAATTACAATGAGCAGTTCTTC.

This clonotype has a handful of counts. The V call is TRBV28, the J call TRBJ1-2; 9 nucleotides align to TRBD1. Germline CDR1 and CDR2: MDHEN and SYDVKM. The junction had 4 bases not matched to a gene; V was cut back by 6 bases and J by 2 bases. The CDR3 contains 14 residues. The CDR3 DNA reads TGTGCCAGCAGGGGGACAGGGTTGAACTATGGCTACACCTTC. Residues: CASRGTGLNYGYTF.

The genes are TRBV20-1 and TRBJ2-7; D not resolved. V was clipped by 3 bases and J by 2 bases, with 8 bases between them. Germline loops: CDR1 DFQATT, CDR2 SNEGSKA (reference sequence). The CDR3 is 12 amino acids. CDR3 amino acids: CSASTDTYEQYF. For the CDR3, the DNA is TGCAGTGCTAGCACTGATACCTACGAGCAGTACTTC.

This chain connects TRBV7-2 to TRBJ2-1; TRBD2 agrees at 10 bases. Germline loops: CDR1 SGHTA, CDR2 FQGNSA. With 1 base clipped from V and 8 bases from J, the junction kept 11 bases outside the gene matches. The CDR3 totals 17 residues. The CDR3 coding sequence is TGTGCCAGCAGCTTAGTAGGGTGGCTAGCGGGAGTGGATGAGCAGTTCTTC. Protein: CASSLVGWLAGVDEQFF.

This clonotype appeared a single time. This may be a read error: a much more frequent sequence differs by one nucleotide. V usage is TRBV20-1 and J usage is TRBJ2-1, with 8 positions matching TRBD2. The CDR3 extends over 13 amino acids. Germline V gene sequence: CDR1 DFQATT, CDR2 SNEGSKA (reference sequence). V lost 7 bases to trimming and J lost 9 bases; unmatched junction nucleotides: 11. In DNA, the CDR3 is TGCAGTGGCGACGGGAGGGCGAGGCGTGAGCAGTTCTTC. Its protein is CSGDGRARREQFF.

The chain recombines TRBV6-7 with TRBJ2-7; perhaps TRBD2 as D (6 bases). TRBV6-7 is recorded as an ORF, its role being uncertain. This CDR3 region has 16 residues. Deletions cut 5 bases from V and 2 bases from J, with 19 bases between. The CDR3 is CASSGKMTAGAYEQYF. The DNA of the CDR3 is TGTGCCAGCAGTGGAAAAATGACAGCGGGCGCCTACGAGCAGTACTTC.

The chain joins TRBV12-3 or TRBV12-4 to TRBJ2-1; 13 nucleotides agree with TRBD2. V dropped 6 bases and J dropped 9; count of bases not matched to a gene: 11. This CDR3 has 16 residues. CDR3 coding DNA: TGTGCCAGCAGCAGTACTAGCGGGGGGGCCTCGAGTGAGCAGTTCTTC. This codes for CASSSTSGGASSEQFF.

The rearrangement joins TRBV4-1 to TRBJ1-5; D is unresolved. Germline CDR1 is MGHRA and CDR2 is YSYEKL. The CDR3 has 13 residues. The V end was cut by 1 base, the J end by 6 bases, with 7 bases between. The CDR3, as DNA: TGCGCCAGCAGCCAAGCCGGGAGTCAGCCCCAGCATTTT. Translating gives CASSQAGSQPQHF.

The V and J genes are TRBV5-1 and TRBJ1-5, with D perhaps TRBD1 (6 bases). The V end lost 4 bases, the J end lost 5 bases, and 19 bases lay between the germline ends. Germline loops: CDR1 SGHRS, CDR2 YFSETQ. This CDR3 comprises 16 residues. The CDR3 loop is CASSVRDKCGDQPQHF. DNA for the CDR3: TGCGCCAGCAGCGTCCGGGACAAATGTGGGGATCAGCCCCAGCATTTT.

This clonotype was detected only once. This chain links TRBV5-1 with TRBJ2-7, with D unclear. With 7 bases removed from V and 4 bases from J, the gap between germline ends came to 15 bases. This CDR3 contains 13 residues. Germline V gene sequence: CDR1 SGHRS, CDR2 YFSETQ. Written as DNA, the CDR3 is TGCGCCAGCGGCGTGGGCCCGGAATACGAGCAGTACTTC. This codes for CASGVGPEYEQYF. The whole variable domain, remainder taken from reference TRBV5-1 and TRBJ2-7, is KAGVTQTPRYLIKTRGQQVTLSCSPISGHRSVSWYQQTPGQGLQFLFEYFSETQRNKGNFPGRFSGRQFSNSRSEMNVSTLELGDSALYLCASGVGPEYEQYFGPGTRLTVT.

The genes are TRBV4-1 and TRBJ2-2; the match to TRBD1 covers 7 bases. The germline CDR1 and CDR2 sequences are MGHRA and YSYEKL. The CDR3 covers 15 residues. The ends lost 6 bases at V and 2 bases at J; junction bases unmatched: 6. As DNA, the CDR3 is TGCGCCAGCAGATTTACAGGGGCCAACACCGGGGAGCTGTTTTTT. Translation: CASRFTGANTGELFF.

The chain has TRBV18 and TRBJ2-5; weak D call: TRBD2 (6 bases). CDR1 is KGHSH, CDR2 LQKENI, per germline. Between the trimmed V and J ends, which lost 2 bases and 5 bases, there was a span of 15 bases. The CDR3 sequence is 15 residues long. The CDR3 bases are TGTGCCAGCTCACCAATAACGGGGGAGAGGGAGACCCAGTACTTC. This codes for CASSPITGERETQYF. The variable domain in full, with the rest retrieved from reference TRBV18 and TRBJ2-5, is NAGVMQNPRHLVRRRGQEARLRCSPMKGHSHVYWYRQLPEEGLKFMVYLQKENIIDESGMPKERFSAEFPKEGPSILRIQQVVRGDSAAYFCASSPITGERETQYFGPGTRLLVL.

V usage is TRBV6-1 and J usage is TRBJ2-7; 8 bases fit TRBD2. In germline, CDR1 is MNHNS, CDR2 SASEGT. CDR3 length: 16 residues. J was trimmed by 2 bases and V by 7 bases; bases with no gene match: 13. In DNA form, the CDR3 reads TGTGCCAGCATCGTACTACCACTAGCGGAAACCTACGAGCAGTACTTC. It encodes CASIVLPLAETYEQYF.

This clonotype has a handful of counts. This sequence joins TRBV21-1 and TRBJ2-1; the table's TRBD2 call for D was not verified on the DNA. TRBV21-1 is a pseudogene segment. The CDR3 sequence is 19 residues long. In DNA, the CDR3 is TGTGCCAGCCCGAAAGATGAAGGACTCCAACGGGGCTCCTACAATGAGCAGTTCTTC. This sequence encodes CASPKDEGLQRGSYNEQFF.

The chain is built from TRBV29-1 and TRBJ2-1, with 13 nucleotides matching TRBD2. J was trimmed by 0 bases and V by 4 bases; bases with no gene match: 3. The germline V gene has CDR1 SQVTM and CDR2 ANQGSEA. CDR3 size: 16 residues. The CDR3 is CSVVGLAGSSYNEQFF. In nucleotides, the CDR3 is TGCAGCGTTGTGGGACTAGCGGGAAGCTCCTACAATGAGCAGTTCTTC.

The chain recombines TRBV20-1 with TRBJ2-5; maybe TRBD2 (5 bases). Trimming took 6 bases from V and 5 from J, leaving 16 bases between them. This CDR3 has 13 residues. Germline loops: CDR1 DFQATT, CDR2 SNEGSKA (reference sequence). CDR3 in DNA: TGCAGTGCGGAAATAGCGACGGCGGAGACCCAGTACTTC. Encoded protein: CSAEIATAETQYF.